These T cell receptor beta chains were read from a single sample in a study of OX40 agonist ivuxolimab in advanced cancers. The data were produced by immunoSEQ multiplex PCR, yet TCRdb's version contains in-frame clones alone and is incomplete. The sample holds 50,000 to 60,000 clones, 90% seen once. This specimen consisted of CD4+ or CD8+ T cells sorted from blood, obtained in a trial of the OX40 agonist ivuxolimab. Source of these receptors: an adult with an advanced solid tumor such as melanoma, head and neck, liver or kidney cancer. CDR3s include the opening cysteine and the closing phenylalanine or tryptophan. A D gene is named only where the DNA matches it firmly. Clone size, where shown, is once, few, many, or a class for clones that have expanded.

D gene	clone size	V gene	J gene	CDR3 protein	CDR3 DNA
-	-	TRBV2	TRBJ1-1	CASSEALTPNTEAFF	TGTGCCAGCAGTGAAGCGCTTACCCCGAACACTGAAGCTTTCTTT
-	-	TRBV29-1	TRBJ1-1	CSVRQGRSSTEAFF	TGCAGCGTTCGTCAGGGAAGGTCCTCAACTGAAGCTTTCTTT
-	once	TRBV9	TRBJ1-3	CASSAGGPSGNTIYF	TGTGCCAGCAGCGCGGGAGGACCCTCTGGAAACACCATATATTTT
-	-	TRBV19	TRBJ2-2	CASSIEVRRSNTGELFF	TGTGCCAGTAGTATAGAAGTACGGAGATCGAACACCGGGGAGCTGTTTTTT
TRBD1	-	TRBV18	TRBJ2-2	CASSEGQQNTGELFF	TGTGCCAGCTCAGAGGGACAGCAGAACACCGGGGAGCTGTTTTTT
-	few	TRBV19	TRBJ1-5	CASSGTEGQPQHF	TGTGCCAGTAGTGGGACCGAAGGTCAGCCCCAGCATTTT
-	few	TRBV19	TRBJ2-3	CASRLTDGVTQYF	TGTGCCAGTAGATTGACAGACGGCGTTACGCAGTATTTT
TRBD1	-	TRBV11-2	TRBJ1-1	CASSLALRGRAFF	TGTGCCAGCAGCTTAGCATTGAGGGGGCGGGCTTTCTTT
TRBD1	-	TRBV28	TRBJ1-2	CASSLSGGGQNYGYTF	TGTGCCAGCAGTTTATCAGGGGGGGGACAGAACTATGGCTACACCTTC
-	-	TRBV19	TRBJ2-6	CASSIASGTASSGANVLTF	TGTGCCAGTAGTATAGCCTCCGGGACGGCTAGCTCTGGGGCCAACGTCCTGACTTTC
-	-	TRBV28	TRBJ1-2	CASSYRVLNYGYTF	TGTGCCAGCAGTTACAGGGTTTTGAACTATGGCTACACCTTC
-	-	TRBV5-1	TRBJ1-1	CASSLAQTNTEAFF	TGCGCCAGCAGCTTGGCTCAAACGAACACTGAAGCTTTCTTT
-	-	TRBV6-1	TRBJ2-7	CASSLGGASYEQYF	TGTGCCAGCTCTCTGGGGGGGGCCTCCTACGAGCAGTACTTC
-	-	TRBV5-1	TRBJ2-3	CATSRTGGGNTQYF	TGCGCCACTAGCCGGACAGGCGGGGGGAATACGCAGTATTTT
TRBD1	-	TRBV15	TRBJ1-2	CATSTPGTGKGKGGYTF	TGTGCCACCAGCACCCCCGGGACAGGGAAAGGGAAAGGGGGCTACACCTTC
TRBD1	-	TRBV7-9	TRBJ1-2	CASSSPGQVGDGYTF	TGTGCCAGCAGCTCACCGGGACAGGTGGGCGATGGCTACACCTTC
-	-	TRBV5-1	TRBJ2-2	CASLPGGANTGELFF	TGCGCCAGCCTCCCCGGCGGGGCGAACACCGGGGAGCTGTTTTTT
TRBD2	-	TRBV14	TRBJ2-5	CASSPPLIAGRGGTQYF	TGTGCCAGCAGCCCCCCCCTCATAGCGGGACGGGGGGGGACCCAGTACTTC
-	-	TRBV5-6	TRBJ2-5	CASSRGQETQYF	TGTGCCAGCAGCCGGGGGCAAGAGACCCAGTACTTC
-	-	TRBV6-5	TRBJ1-5	CASSPGGRENQPQHF	TGTGCCAGCAGCCCCGGCGGCAGGGAAAATCAGCCCCAGCATTTT
TRBD1	-	TRBV15	TRBJ1-2	CATSRQGAHGYTF	TGTGCCACCAGCAGACAGGGGGCGCATGGCTACACCTTC
-	-	TRBV27	TRBJ1-2	CASTSNTGSYGGYTF	TGTGCCAGCACCTCCAATACAGGGTCGTACGGCGGCTACACCTTC
-	-	TRBV29-1	TRBJ2-7	CSVDSGERGTYEQYF	TGCAGCGTTGACTCAGGGGAAAGGGGAACCTACGAGCAGTACTTC
TRBD1	-	TRBV30	TRBJ1-5	CAWSSRQGIQPQHF	TGTGCCTGGAGTTCCCGACAGGGCATCCAGCCCCAGCATTTT
TRBD1	once	TRBV29-1	TRBJ2-7	CSVAGTGAYEQYF	TGCAGCGTAGCCGGGACAGGGGCCTACGAGCAGTACTTC
TRBD1	-	TRBV6-1	TRBJ1-5	CASSEMGQGIQPQHF	TGTGCCAGCAGTGAAATGGGACAGGGAATTCAGCCCCAGCATTTT
TRBD2	few	TRBV7-8	TRBJ2-1	CASSLEFGLAGGGSNEQFF	TGTGCCAGCAGCCTCGAGTTCGGACTAGCGGGGGGAGGGTCCAATGAGCAGTTCTTC
-	-	TRBV5-4	TRBJ2-1	CASSRGRERGSNEQFF	TGTGCCAGCAGCCGAGGGCGGGAGAGGGGGTCCAATGAGCAGTTCTTC
-	-	TRBV5-1	TRBJ1-4	CASSVGPRTTNEKLFF	TGCGCCAGCAGCGTGGGCCCAAGGACAACTAATGAAAAACTGTTTTTT
TRBD1	-	TRBV7-9	TRBJ1-1	CASSPGTGMNTEAFF	TGTGCCAGCAGCCCCGGGACAGGGATGAACACTGAAGCTTTCTTT
-	-	TRBV19	TRBJ1-5	CASRTTGASNQPQHF	TGTGCCAGTAGGACGACCGGGGCAAGCAATCAGCCCCAGCATTTT
TRBD2	-	TRBV5-1	TRBJ2-1	CASSLGGSGYNEQFF	TGCGCCAGCAGCTTGGGCGGGAGTGGGTACAATGAGCAGTTCTTC
-	once	TRBV9	TRBJ2-7	CASSVTPTGTYEQYF	TGTGCCAGCAGCGTAACCCCCACAGGGACCTACGAGCAGTACTTC
-	few	TRBV4-1	TRBJ1-1	CASSRGTSLGTEAFF	TGCGCCAGCAGCCGAGGGACTTCCTTGGGGACTGAAGCTTTCTTT
TRBD1	-	TRBV28	TRBJ2-5	CASSSLRGYTGRTHQETQYF	TGTGCCAGCAGTTCCCTCAGGGGGTATACAGGGCGAACCCACCAAGAGACCCAGTACTTC
TRBD1	few	TRBV5-1	TRBJ2-7	CASSEGQGAEQYF	TGCGCCAGCAGCGAGGGACAGGGGGCCGAGCAGTACTTC
TRBD1	-	TRBV28	TRBJ1-4	CASSSTGGTNEKLFF	TGTGCCAGCAGTTCCACAGGGGGTACTAATGAAAAACTGTTTTTT
TRBD2	-	TRBV19	TRBJ2-3	CASRPGTSRDTQYF	TGTGCCAGTAGACCAGGGACTAGTAGGGATACGCAGTATTTT
TRBD2	-	TRBV29-1	TRBJ2-1	CSARLAGGLGEQFF	TGCAGCGCCCGACTAGCGGGGGGGCTGGGTGAGCAGTTCTTC
TRBD2	-	TRBV7-9	TRBJ2-2	CASSGGGGTGELFF	TGTGCCAGCAGCGGCGGGGGTGGCACCGGGGAGCTGTTTTTT
-	-	TRBV7-2	TRBJ1-5	CASSLGGRNQPQHF	TGTGCCAGCAGCTTAGGTGGGAGGAATCAGCCCCAGCATTTT
-	few	TRBV11-3	TRBJ2-5	CASGDWRIKTQYF	TGTGCCAGCGGGGACTGGAGGATAAAGACCCAGTACTTC
TRBD2	-	TRBV28	TRBJ2-7	CASSLGGAGAYEQYF	TGTGCCAGCAGTTTAGGGGGAGCGGGGGCCTACGAGCAGTACTTC
-	-	TRBV6-1	TRBJ2-3	CASSEVPPWNTQYF	TGTGCCAGCAGTGAAGTGCCTCCCTGGAATACGCAGTATTTT
-	-	TRBV18	TRBJ1-2	CASSPGGQTLKDGYTF	TGTGCCAGCTCACCAGGCGGACAGACGTTAAAGGATGGCTACACCTTC
-	-	TRBV7-9	TRBJ1-2	CASSFRDYGYTF	TGTGCCAGCAGCTTCCGGGACTATGGCTACACCTTC
TRBD2	-	TRBV11-2	TRBJ2-2	CASSSWGRDTGELFF	TGTGCCAGCAGCTCCTGGGGGAGGGACACCGGGGAGCTGTTTTTT
-	-	TRBV2	TRBJ2-5	CASSAQETQYF	TGTGCCAGCAGCGCACAAGAGACCCAGTACTTC
TRBD1	-	TRBV11-2	TRBJ1-5	CASSLGSAGQGADRPQHF	TGTGCCAGCAGCTTAGGGTCCGCGGGACAGGGGGCCGACAGGCCCCAGCATTTT
-	-	TRBV27	TRBJ1-2	CASSEGLEGPTGHYGYTF	TGTGCCAGCAGTGAAGGGCTAGAAGGGCCAACGGGGCACTATGGCTACACCTTC
-	-	TRBV7-7	TRBJ2-5	CASSFGGWETQYF	TGTGCTAGCAGCTTTGGAGGGTGGGAGACCCAGTACTTC
TRBD2	-	TRBV6-5	TRBJ2-3	CASSTLAGGPDTQYF	TGTGCCAGCAGTACCCTAGCGGGGGGCCCTGATACGCAGTATTTT
-	-	TRBV5-5	TRBJ2-6	CASSLRGDSGANVLTF	TGTGCCAGCAGCTTGCGTGGAGACTCTGGGGCCAACGTCCTGACTTTC
-	-	TRBV21-1	TRBJ2-2	CASSKKAGDPANTGELFF	TGTGCCAGCAGCAAAAAGGCAGGGGACCCCGCGAACACCGGGGAGCTGTTTTTT